Described below is a single T cell receptor (beta chain) sequence and its context. Its antigen remains unknown. This sample was included in a study of response to subunit inactivated influenza vaccine. Study findings and constraints: New T cells are recruited in small numbers by each seasonal influenza vaccination, according to the authors' suggestion.

In TCRdb, the RT-PCR reads were re-called with MiXCR into one record per CDR3 protein. The sample includes 500,000 to 600,000 distinct CDR3 sequences, 7.5% to 8.5% of them seen just once. CDR1 is SQVTM, CDR2 ANQGSEA, per germline. V was pared by 6 bases and J by 0 bases, with 7 bases of the junction left unmatched. This CDR3 spans 15 amino acids. The origin of this receptor is a man aged 50-75 years who received an inactivated influenza vaccine. The chain uses TRBV29-1 and TRBJ2-1; TRBD2 matches 8 bases. The material was PBMCs from blood, obtained about 23 months after vaccination. DNA for the CDR3: TGCAGCGTGACACTGGCGGGGGGCTCCTACAATGAGCAGTTCTTC. Encoded protein: CSVTLAGGSYNEQFF.